The 26 T cell receptor beta chains reported below all come from one sample, sequenced in a study of T-cell reconstitution after alpha-beta-depleted transplantation in children. Molecular barcoding with unique molecular identifiers was used for the TCRbeta library. From the PCR reads, TCRdb called clonotypes with MiXCR, one entry per CDR3 protein. The top ten clones hold less than 5% of a sample with about 610,000 distinct CDR3 sequences, 8% to 11% of them seen once. Specimen: PBMCs from the stem cell graft donor, collected from the stem cell graft. These receptor sequences come from a human donor who donated a stem cell graft to a child with acute myeloid leukemia.

This clonotype was seen only a few times. The V gene is TRBV7-2, the J gene TRBJ1-1; D gene ambiguous. V lost 5 bases, J lost 1 base, and 14 bases lay in between. This CDR3 has 15 residues. CDR1 is SGHTA, CDR2 FQGNSA, per germline. In DNA, the CDR3 is TGTGCCAGCAGCCAGCAAGGTTCTGGGAACACTGAAGCTTTCTTT. Residues: CASSQQGSGNTEAFF.

This clonotype was observed a few times. The chain combines TRBV20-1 with TRBJ2-1, with D unclear. The CDR3 length is 10 residues. V dropped 6 bases and J dropped 12 bases, with 12 bases sitting between them. Germline CDR1 is DFQATT and CDR2 is SNEGSKA (reference sequence). CDR3 coding DNA: TGCAGTGCCACGATTGAGAGGCAGTTCTTC. This translates into CSATIERQFF.

This clonotype was found many times. This chain connects TRBV12-3 or TRBV12-4 to TRBJ1-1, with D hard to call. Trimming removed 5 bases at V and 6 bases at J, with 16 bases between. The CDR3 spans 14 residues. As DNA, the CDR3 is TGTGCCAGCAGTCGGTGGACTCAGGACGCTGAAGCTTTCTTT. The encoded protein is CASSRWTQDAEAFF.

The V and J genes are TRBV5-1 and TRBJ2-7, with 9 nucleotides matching TRBD2. The CDR3 is 18 amino acids. After removal of 3 bases from V and 3 bases from J, the junction contained 16 bases not matched to a gene. The germline gives CDR1 SGHRS, CDR2 YFSETQ. The CDR3 sequence: CASSSTPPLAGLIYEQYF. CDR3 bases: TGCGCCAGCAGCTCAACTCCGCCCCTAGCGGGACTTATCTACGAGCAGTACTTC.

This clonotype was seen a few times. The chain is built from TRBV3-1 and TRBJ1-5; 7 bases line up with TRBD1. This CDR3 region has 15 residues. The germline CDR1 and CDR2 sequences are LGHDT and YNNKEL (reference sequence). After removal of 4 bases from V and 2 bases from J, the junction contained 5 bases not matched to a gene. The CDR3 sequence: CASSPGTERNQPQHF. The CDR3 DNA is TGTGCCAGCAGCCCAGGGACAGAACGCAATCAGCCCCAGCATTTT. Based on the CDR3 plus reference TRBV3-1 and TRBJ1-5, the full variable domain is DTAVSQTPKYLVTQMGNDKSIKCEQNLGHDTMYWYKQDSKKFLKIMFSYNNKELIINETVPNRFSPKSPDKAHLNLHINSLELGDSAVYFCASSPGTERNQPQHFGDGTRLSIL.

The chain recombines TRBV29-1 with TRBJ2-7; D remains unclear. Germline loops: CDR1 SQVTM, CDR2 ANQGSEA. The CDR3 extends over 13 amino acids. V was clipped by 2 bases and J by 3 bases, with 11 bases between them. The CDR3 DNA is TGCAGCGTTGAATCACGTACGGACTACGAGCAGTACTTC. This translates into CSVESRTDYEQYF.

The chain links TRBV6-2 or TRBV6-3 to TRBJ2-7, with 15 nucleotides matching TRBD2. The junction had 8 bases not matched to a gene; V was cut back by 5 bases and J by 0 bases. Germline CDR1 and CDR2: MNHEY and SVGEGT. The CDR3 has 18 residues. The CDR3 DNA is TGTGCCAGCAGTGACGGACTAGCGGGAGGGAGTTTCTCCTACGAGCAGTACTTC. Protein product: CASSDGLAGGSFSYEQYF.

This clonotype was recorded many times. V gene TRBV28 combines with J gene TRBJ2-2, with D perhaps matching TRBD2 (5 bases). Germline values: CDR1 MDHEN, CDR2 SYDVKM. V gave up 7 bases and J gave up 4 bases, with 19 bases separating them. The CDR3 has 16 residues. As DNA, the CDR3 is TGTGCCAGCAAGCCCGCTGAGCCTCGGGGCACCGGGGAGCTGTTTTTT. This codes for CASKPAEPRGTGELFF.

This clonotype was detected a few times. The rearrangement joins TRBV20-1 to TRBJ2-3; TRBD2 agrees at 10 bases. This CDR3 is 16 amino acids long. Trimming cost V 5 bases and J 9 bases; bases outside gene matches: 17. The V gene's germline CDR1 is DFQATT and CDR2 SNEGSKA (reference sequence). CDR3 amino acids: CSAFARTSGLQITQYF. The CDR3 DNA is TGCAGTGCTTTTGCCCGGACTAGCGGATTACAGATAACGCAGTATTTT.

The rearrangement uses TRBV5-1 and TRBJ1-1; D may be TRBD1 (6 bases). The CDR3 has 15 amino acids. The V gene lost 1 base and the J gene lost 1 base, with 11 bases spanning the gap. From germline, CDR1 is SGHRS and CDR2 YFSETQ. For the CDR3, the DNA is TGCGCCAGCAGCTTGATAGGGGGAGCGAACACTGAAGCTTTCTTT. The encoded protein is CASSLIGGANTEAFF.

This clonotype was seen many times. The chain joins TRBV20-1 to TRBJ2-3; TRBD2 matches at 8 bases. The CDR3 covers 15 residues. V trimming: 2 bases; J trimming: 1 base; junction bases outside the gene matches: 5. CDR1 DFQATT and CDR2 SNEGSKA come from the germline V gene (reference sequence). The CDR3 sequence is CSARPTSGGTDTQYF. CDR3 coding DNA: TGCAGTGCTAGACCTACTAGCGGAGGCACAGATACGCAGTATTTT.

The genes are TRBV20-1 and TRBJ2-7, with 7 positions matching TRBD1. Trimming removed 5 bases from V and 5 bases from J; junction bases left unmatched: 9. Germline CDR1 DFQATT, CDR2 SNEGSKA (reference sequence). This CDR3 comprises 13 residues. Written as DNA, the CDR3 is TGCAGTGCTCTCGGACAGGTCGTCAACGAGCAGTACTTC. This codes for CSALGQVVNEQYF.

The rearrangement links TRBV12-3 or TRBV12-4 to TRBJ1-3, with D possibly being TRBD1 (6 bases). The V gene lost 5 bases and the J gene lost 0 bases, with 11 bases spanning the gap. The CDR3 has 15 residues. CDR3 region: CASSPGHSSGNTIYF. Here the CDR3 DNA reads TGTGCCAGCAGTCCGGGACACAGCTCTGGAAACACCATATATTTT.

The rearrangement links TRBV29-1 to TRBJ2-2; unclear D gene. This CDR3 is built from 13 residues. Germline-derived CDR1 and CDR2 are SQVTM and ANQGSEA. Trimming took 2 bases from V and 6 from J, leaving 10 bases between them. CDR3 residues: CSVEFKSPGELFF. The CDR3 DNA follows: TGCAGCGTTGAATTTAAAAGTCCCGGGGAGCTGTTTTTT.

This clonotype was seen ten or more times. This sequence joins TRBV7-2 and TRBJ1-3; no firm D call. Germline values: CDR1 SGHTA, CDR2 FQGNSA. The CDR3 totals 12 residues. Trimming cost V 5 bases and J 4 bases, with 6 bases left between them. CDR3 in amino acids: CASSTAGNTIYF. The DNA of the CDR3 is TGTGCCAGCAGCACAGCGGGAAACACCATATATTTT.

This clonotype was observed once. The chain is built from TRBV5-1 and TRBJ2-1, with 10 bases identical to TRBD2. The CDR3 covers 16 residues. Germline V gives CDR1 SGHRS, CDR2 YFSETQ. With V trimmed by 4 bases and J by 3 bases, 7 bases remained unmatched. The chain's CDR3 is CASSPHPSGSYNEQFF. Here the CDR3 DNA reads TGCGCCAGCAGCCCCCATCCTAGCGGGAGCTACAATGAGCAGTTCTTC.

The table lists this clonotype with a few counts. This chain joins TRBV6-5 and TRBJ1-3, with TRBD1 as a possible D gene (5 bases). Looked up from germline, CDR1 is MNHEY and CDR2 is SVGAGI. V was trimmed by 0 bases and J by 0 bases, leaving 12 bases between them. The CDR3 extends over 17 amino acids. The CDR3 protein is CASSYSEGSSSGNTIYF. In nucleotides, the CDR3 is TGTGCCAGCAGTTACTCGGAGGGGAGTTCCTCTGGAAACACCATATATTTT.

This clonotype occurred many times. This chain links TRBV6-1 with TRBJ2-3; 12 bases agree with TRBD2. CDR1 and CDR2 from the germline V gene are MNHNS and SASEGT. This CDR3 spans 16 amino acids. After removal of 6 bases from V and 8 bases from J, the junction contained 12 bases not matched to a gene. CDR3 sequence reads: CASSPRLAGDGPTQYF. Written as DNA, the CDR3 is TGTGCCAGCAGCCCTCGACTAGCGGGAGATGGCCCTACGCAGTATTTT.

V gene TRBV6-5 combines with J gene TRBJ2-7; D gene unclear. CDR1 is MNHEY, CDR2 SVGAGI, per germline. V was shortened by 2 bases and J by 2 bases, with 19 bases between the two germline ends. CDR3 size: 17 residues. CDR3 coding DNA: TGTGCCAGCAGTTACCTGTCCCCAGGCGAGTGGCCCTACGAGCAGTACTTC. Its protein is CASSYLSPGEWPYEQYF.

There are a few counts of this clonotype. The rearrangement joins TRBV3-1 to TRBJ2-3; 10 bases fit TRBD2. The J segment lost 3 bases and the V segment lost 0 bases, leaving 9 bases of the junction unmatched. The CDR3 extends over 18 amino acids. The germline gives CDR1 LGHDT, CDR2 YNNKEL (reference sequence). CDR3 amino acids: CASSQDQRTSGLTDTQYF. In DNA form, the CDR3 reads TGTGCCAGCAGCCAAGATCAGAGGACTAGCGGCTTAACAGATACGCAGTATTTT.

The V and J genes are TRBV10-3 and TRBJ1-1; a possible D gene is TRBD1 (5 bases). Trimming removed 6 bases at V and 4 bases at J, with 12 bases between. The CDR3 loop spans 13 amino acids. The germline V gene has CDR1 ENHRY and CDR2 SYGVKD. CDR3 region: CAIRDIQGTEAFF. In nucleotides, the CDR3 is TGTGCCATCAGAGATATCCAGGGCACTGAAGCTTTCTTT.

The rearrangement uses TRBV5-6 and TRBJ2-7; 7 bases match TRBD1. This CDR3 spans 13 amino acids. Unmatched junction bases numbered 4, after V lost 3 bases and J lost 4 bases. Germline loops: CDR1 SGHDT, CDR2 YYEEEE. The CDR3 DNA follows: TGTGCCAGCAGCTGGGACAGAGAATACGAGCAGTACTTC. Translation: CASSWDREYEQYF.

This clonotype came up many times. This chain uses TRBV27 with TRBJ2-1, with 10 bases aligning to TRBD2. Per the germline V gene, CDR1 is MNHEY and CDR2 is SMNVEV (reference sequence). The CDR3 runs 14 residues. Losses at the gene ends were 4 bases for V and 6 bases for J; bases not matched to a gene: 3. The CDR3 region is CASSSSGSFNEQFF. The CDR3 DNA reads TGTGCCAGCAGTTCTAGCGGGAGTTTCAATGAGCAGTTCTTC.

The CDR3 coding sequence is TGTGCCAGCAGTAAGACCCGTGGATCCGGGCTAGCGGGAGTGGAGCAGTACTTC. It codes for CASSKTRGSGLAGVEQYF. This rearrangement joins TRBV27 to TRBJ2-7; the match to TRBD2 covers 10 bases. The germline CDR1 and CDR2 sequences are MNHEY and SMNVEV (reference sequence). V shed 5 bases, J shed 7 bases, and the junction held 20 bases outside the gene matches. CDR3 length: 18 residues.

This clonotype appeared many times. V is TRBV5-5 and J is TRBJ2-3; possibly TRBD2 for D (6 bases). The V end lost 1 base, the J end lost 5 bases, and 17 bases lay between the germline ends. CDR1 SGHKS and CDR2 YYEKEE come from the germline V gene (reference sequence). The CDR3 is 16 residues long. The CDR3 DNA reads TGTGCCAGCAGCTTGATTGGGTCTAGCGCTAAAGATACGCAGTATTTT. Translated: CASSLIGSSAKDTQYF.

The CDR3, as DNA: TGTGCCAGCAGCTCGACAGGGGGCATGGAGACCCAGTACTTC. Protein product: CASSSTGGMETQYF. The V gene is TRBV7-9, the J gene TRBJ2-5, with TRBD1 matching 10 bases. Trimming removed 4 bases from V and 5 bases from J; junction bases left unmatched: 4. Germline V gene data show CDR1 as SEHNR and CDR2 as FQNEAQ (reference sequence). The CDR3 is 14 amino acids. The entire variable domain, with the rest obtained from reference TRBV7-9 and TRBJ2-5, is as follows: DTGVSQNPRHKITKRGQNVTFRCDPISEHNRLYWYRQTLGQGPEFLTYFQNEAQLEKSRLLSDRFSAERPKGSFSTLEIQRTEQGDSAMYLCASSSTGGMETQYFGPGTRLLVL.